The present entry profiles one TCR beta chain with its context. Its antigen is still unknown. With a J-beta primer mix and a sample-barcoded 5' primer, a second PCR ran 7 to 11 cycles. TCRdb itself ran the 5' RACE reads through MiXCR, one entry per CDR3 protein. The repertoire holds more than 900,000 distinct CDR3 sequences, about 29% seen once, with around 9.6% in the top ten. This sample is drawn from a study of blood T cells in healthy people across ages. Study details: Using template switching, researchers captured about one barcoded beta molecule for each two T cells.

Germline V gene lookup returns CDR1 SGDLS and CDR2 YYNGEE. The CDR3 is 13 amino acids. V lost 3 bases and J 8 bases, leaving 12 bases between the germline ends. Study conclusions and caveats: It was held that diversity estimates obtained from one million T cells represented underestimates.

The sample was also linked to a second study, of T cells of mothers and their children. Per that study: RNA that had been extracted went wholly into cDNA synthesis, at roughly 1.6 ug per 15 ul.

Sample: blood. The sequence derives from a woman aged 40 to 50 in good health. The V call is TRBV9, the J call TRBJ1-5; D remains ambiguous. CDR3 sequence: CASSGSGFEPQHF. The CDR3 bases are TGTGCCAGCAGCGGGAGTGGATTCGAGCCCCAGCATTTT.